Presented here are 10 T cell receptor beta chains from one specimen sequenced in a study of T-cell reconstitution after alpha-beta-depleted transplantation in children (dated by TCRdb to about 2016). Library method: PCR. Reads for this sample came from an Illumina HiSeq 2500. TCR libraries were prepared with molecular barcoding, using unique molecular identifiers to normalize TCRbeta repertoire quantification. The raw public data were reprocessed by TCRdb itself: fastp quality trimming at Q25, MiXCR clonotype calling, in-frame beta chains only. Every entry covers one CDR3 protein and lists the most common genes and DNA from its rows. Recorded for this sample are some 300,000 distinct CDR3 sequences; roughly a tenth of them occurred a single time. The ten most abundant clones make up 7% to 9.5% of the sample. In the paper's terms, the treatment or condition label means: allogeneic hematopoietic cell transplantation with graft depleted of TCRalphabeta T cells and CD19 B cells.

The starting material was PBMCs, obtained before TCRalphabeta/CD19-depleted stem cell transplant. The origin of the receptors is a boy younger than two with acute myeloid leukemia, due to receive a stem cell transplant.

This clonotype was detected ten times or more. The chain joins TRBV29-1 to TRBJ2-1, with D possibly matching TRBD2 (6 bases). Germline V lookup: CDR1 SQVTM, CDR2 ANQGSEA. The CDR3 spans 16 residues. V dropped 4 bases and J dropped 6 bases, with 22 bases sitting between them. CDR3 in DNA: TGCAGCGTTGCCCGGAGGGTCCGGGAACTTTCCAATGAGCAGTTCTTC. Encoded protein: CSVARRVRELSNEQFF.

There are many counts of this clonotype. The gene calls are TRBV20-1 and TRBJ2-6, with 9 bases lining up with TRBD1. The germline CDR1 and CDR2 sequences are DFQATT and SNEGSKA (reference sequence). With V trimmed by 6 bases and J by 2 bases, 5 bases remained unmatched. CDR3 length: 15 residues. CDR3 residues: CSAPGQGAGANVLTF. CDR3 coding DNA: TGCAGTGCCCCGGGACAGGGCGCTGGGGCCAACGTCCTGACTTTC.

This clonotype occurred many times. This chain connects TRBV20-1 to TRBJ2-7; 7 positions match TRBD1. The CDR3 loop spans 14 amino acids. Trimming at V came to 3 bases and at J to 2 bases, leaving 7 bases not matched to a gene. Germline V lookup: CDR1 DFQATT, CDR2 SNEGSKA (reference sequence). The CDR3 region has the DNA TGCAGTGCTAGCCTACCCAGGGGGACCTACGAGCAGTACTTC. This codes for CSASLPRGTYEQYF.

This clonotype was counted ten times or more. This chain uses TRBV4-2 with TRBJ2-3; no reliable D call. The CDR3 is made up of 13 amino acids. Per the germline V gene, CDR1 is LGHNA and CDR2 is YNFKEQ. V shed 0 bases and J shed 5 bases, with 6 bases lying between them. The CDR3 loop reads CASSQDEVDTQYF. CDR3 coding DNA: TGTGCCAGCAGCCAAGATGAAGTAGATACGCAGTATTTT.

In this sample, this clonotype turned up many times. The V and J genes are TRBV7-9 and TRBJ1-5; D unclear. The CDR3 runs 14 residues. Trimming left V 7 bases short and J 1 base short, with 11 bases between. The germline CDR1 and CDR2 sequences are SEHNR and FQNEAQ (reference sequence). CDR3 loop: CASIRPKSNQPQHF. The CDR3 nucleotides are TGTGCCAGCATCAGGCCTAAGAGCAATCAGCCCCAGCATTTT.

V usage is TRBV16 and J usage is TRBJ2-1; 9 bases fit TRBD2. The CDR3 is 17 amino acids. CDR1 KGHSY and CDR2 FQNENV come from the germline V gene. The V segment lost 11 bases and the J segment 5 bases; nucleotides outside the gene matches: 19. CDR3 sequence (DNA): TGTGCCTGCACCCAATGGCTAGCGGGGAATTTGGACAATGAGCAGTTCTTC. This translates into CACTQWLAGNLDNEQFF.

This clonotype occurred many times. The chain uses TRBV7-3 and TRBJ2-7; D ambiguous. Looked up from germline, CDR1 is SGHTA and CDR2 is FQGTGA. The ends were cut back, 5 bases at V and 1 base at J, with 12 bases in the middle. The CDR3 runs 14 residues. The CDR3 region has the DNA TGTGCCAGCAGCCCCGAGGCTTCTTCCTACGAGCAGTACTTC. Protein product: CASSPEASSYEQYF.

This clonotype was found many times. The chain couples TRBV29-1 to TRBJ1-4; D is possibly TRBD1 (5 bases). CDR3 size: 12 residues. Trimming pared 8 bases from V and 7 bases from J, leaving 14 bases between. Germline CDR1 reads SQVTM; CDR2 reads ANQGSEA. The CDR3 protein is CSPAGGGEKLFF. The CDR3, as DNA: TGCAGCCCCGCGGGGGGAGGTGAAAAACTGTTTTTT. Complete variable domain (other parts from reference TRBV29-1 and TRBJ1-4): SAVISQKPSRDICQRGTSLTIQCQVDSQVTMMFWYRQQPGQSLTLIATANQGSEATYESGFVIDKFPISRPNLTFSTLTVSNMSPEDSSIYLCSPAGGGEKLFFGSGTQLSVL.

Only one count was recorded for this clonotype. The chain recombines TRBV11-2 with TRBJ2-7, with D tentatively TRBD2 (5 bases). Looked up from germline, CDR1 is SGHAT and CDR2 is FQNNGV. The CDR3 is 15 residues long. The V and J ends lost 0 bases and 6 bases respectively, with 15 bases between them. The CDR3: CASSLEGRGLVEQYF. CDR3 in DNA: TGTGCCAGCAGCTTAGAAGGACGGGGTCTGGTCGAGCAGTACTTC. Drawing the rest from reference TRBV11-2 and TRBJ2-7, the complete variable domain is EAGVAQSPRYKIIEKRQSVAFWCNPISGHATLYWYQQILGQGPKLLIQFQNNGVVDDSQLPKDRFSAERLKGVDSTLKIQPAKLEDSAVYLCASSLEGRGLVEQYFGPGTRLTVT.

CDR3 region: CASSQSRNPSSYNEQFF. CDR3 nucleotides: TGCGCCAGCAGTCAATCGAGAAACCCTAGCTCCTACAATGAGCAGTTCTTC. The chain employs TRBV23-1 and TRBJ2-1; D unclear. TRBV23-1 is treated as an ORF (open reading frame) with a function not yet certain. The CDR3 has 17 residues. Trimming left V 0 bases short and J 0 bases short, with 12 bases between.